The 10 T cell receptor beta chains given below trace back to one sample, sequenced in a study of tumor-infiltrating lymphocytes in primary liver carcinoma. A constant-region primer primed TCR beta cDNA synthesis from 500 to 550 ng of total RNA. For TCR beta, libraries were produced by three nested multiplex PCR rounds using slightly modified ARM-PCR. The first two PCR rounds used TRBV1-TRBV30 forward primers with a C-beta reverse primer, roughly 10 cycles each. One entry per CDR3 protein, called by TCRdb with MiXCR from the multiplex PCR reads. The data hold 300,000 to 400,000 distinct CDR3 sequences, with almost 65% observed a single time. Both blood RNA, taken from unsorted whole blood, and germline DNA were extracted. Material for sequencing was peripheral blood. The receptors originated from a man aged 40-49 years with primary liver carcinoma and hepatitis B virus infection.

Regarding this clonotype: Its ends do not fully match the called genes, so a read error is possible. The chain is built from TRBV29-1 and TRBJ2-1, with D unresolved. This CDR3 spans 12 amino acids. CDR1 and CDR2 (germline): SQVTM, ANQGSEA. The CDR3 sequence is CRARMLGNDQFF. CDR3 nucleotide sequence: TGCCGCGCCCGGATGTTGGGGAATGACCAGTTCTTC.

This clonotype occurred a few times. The chain links TRBV4-1 to TRBJ2-1; 9 bases are shared with TRBD2. The CDR3 length is 15 residues. CDR1 and CDR2 from the germline V gene are MGHRA and YSYEKL. Trimming at V came to 2 bases and at J to 4 bases, leaving 3 bases not matched to a gene. For the CDR3, the DNA is TGCGCCAGCAGCCAACTAGCGGGGAGATACAATGAGCAGTTCTTC. Protein product: CASSQLAGRYNEQFF.

Comment on this clonotype: Given a much more abundant clone one base away, this may be a read error. The genes are TRBV6-2 or TRBV6-3 and TRBJ2-3; D gene unclear. This CDR3 region has 13 residues. V lost 5 bases and J lost 5, with 11 bases in between. CDR1 is MNHEY and CDR2 is SVGEGT in the germline V gene. The DNA for the CDR3 is TGTGCCAGCAGTACCCGATTCATAGATACGCAGTATTTT. It yields the protein CASSTRFIDTQYF.

This clonotype has a handful of counts. This rearrangement joins TRBV5-4 to TRBJ1-6, with D possibly matching TRBD1 (6 bases). This CDR3 has 14 residues. Trimming removed 2 bases at V and 8 bases at J, with 11 bases between. Germline lookup yields CDR1 SGHNT and CDR2 YYREEE (reference sequence). As DNA, the CDR3 is TGTGCCAGCAGCTTTGACAGGCGCGATTCACCCCTCCACTTT. Encoded protein: CASSFDRRDSPLHF.

Concerning this clonotype: Likely a read error: the CDR3 ends without its conserved phenylalanine or tryptophan. The chain is built from TRBV7-9 and TRBJ1-5; D call uncertain. V lost 3 bases and J lost 7, with 13 bases in between. The germline gives CDR1 SEHNR, CDR2 FQNEAQ (reference sequence). CDR3 length: 14 amino acids. CDR3 amino acids: CASSFGRSGQPQHY. CDR3 coding DNA: TGTGCCAGCAGCTTCGGAAGGAGCGGCCAGCCCCAGCATTAT.

About this clonotype: This may be a read error, as it is one base from a much larger clone. The chain joins TRBV6-5 to TRBJ1-2, with D possibly matching TRBD1 (5 bases). The CDR3 is 12 amino acids. Germline assignment: CDR1 MNHEY and CDR2 SVGAGI. The chain's CDR3 is CVSSLRGGGYTF. The CDR3 DNA follows: TGTGTCAGCAGCCTTCGGGGGGGTGGCTACACCTTC.

Details on this clonotype: As the CDR3 is not closed by the conserved phenylalanine or tryptophan, this likely results from a read error. The rearrangement joins TRBV11-2 to TRBJ2-7; 12 positions match TRBD2. Germline V gene data show CDR1 as SGHAT and CDR2 as FQNNGV. Trimming cost V 5 bases and J 5 bases; bases outside gene matches: 4. The CDR3 consists of 14 residues. CDR3 nucleotides: TGTGCCAGCAGCCTGACTAGCGGGAGCAACGAGCAGTACTTA. This codes for CASSLTSGSNEQYL.

This clonotype was picked up many times. This chain links TRBV12-3 or TRBV12-4 with TRBJ2-3, with TRBD1 identical over 7 bases. The CDR3 is 15 residues long. Losses at the gene ends were 3 bases for V and 1 base for J; bases not matched to a gene: 4. CDR3 protein: CASSFSDRGTDTQYF. The CDR3, as DNA: TGTGCCAGCAGTTTCTCTGACAGGGGCACAGATACGCAGTATTTT.

The V and J genes are TRBV4-2 and TRBJ2-3; 9 bases agree with TRBD2. V lost 9 bases to trimming and J lost 8 bases; unmatched junction nucleotides: 15. The CDR3 consists of 15 residues. Looked up from germline, CDR1 is LGHNA and CDR2 is YNFKEQ. The CDR3 spells CASRARREGPPTQYF. CDR3 bases: TGTGCCAGTAGGGCTCGGCGGGAGGGCCCCCCTACGCAGTATTTT.

With regard to this clonotype: A clone one base away is much larger, so this may be a read error. The chain joins TRBV6-1 to TRBJ1-5; TRBD1 might be the D (5 bases). The CDR3 runs 15 residues. Germline V gene data show CDR1 as MNHNS and CDR2 as SASEGT. Trimming removed 10 bases from V and 4 bases from J, with 20 bases in between. DNA of the CDR3: TGTGCCACCCTTGAAGGGACCTCAGGAAATCAGCCCCAGCATTTT. Translation: CATLEGTSGNQPQHF.